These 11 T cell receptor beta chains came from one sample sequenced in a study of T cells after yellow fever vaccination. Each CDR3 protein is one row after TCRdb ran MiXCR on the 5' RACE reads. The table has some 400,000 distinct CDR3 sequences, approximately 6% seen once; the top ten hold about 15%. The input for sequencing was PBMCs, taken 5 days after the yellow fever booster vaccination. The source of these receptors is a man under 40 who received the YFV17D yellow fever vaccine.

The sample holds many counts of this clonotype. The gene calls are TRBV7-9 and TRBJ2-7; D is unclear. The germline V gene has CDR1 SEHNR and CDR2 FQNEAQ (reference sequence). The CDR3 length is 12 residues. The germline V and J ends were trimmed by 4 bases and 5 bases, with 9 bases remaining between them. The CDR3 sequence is CASSSNTHEQYF. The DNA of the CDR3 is TGTGCCAGCAGCTCCAACACCCACGAGCAGTACTTC.

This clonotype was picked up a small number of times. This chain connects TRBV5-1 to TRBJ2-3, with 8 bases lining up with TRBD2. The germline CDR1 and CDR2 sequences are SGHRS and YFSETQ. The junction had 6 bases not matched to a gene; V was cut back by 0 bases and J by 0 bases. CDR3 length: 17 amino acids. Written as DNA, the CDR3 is TGCGCCAGCAGCTTGGACCCAGCGGGAGTCAGCACAGATACGCAGTATTTT. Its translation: CASSLDPAGVSTDTQYF.

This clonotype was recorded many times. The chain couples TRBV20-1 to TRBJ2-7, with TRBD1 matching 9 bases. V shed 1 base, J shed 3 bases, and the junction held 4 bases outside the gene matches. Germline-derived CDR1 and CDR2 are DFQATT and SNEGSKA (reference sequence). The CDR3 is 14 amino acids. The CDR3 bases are TGCAGTGCTAGAGGGGACAGGGTCTACTACGAGCAGTACTTC. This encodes CSARGDRVYYEQYF.

This CDR3 is CASNPHGAPTGYTF. CDR3 nucleotides: TGTGCCAGTAATCCTCACGGGGCGCCTACTGGCTACACCTTC. The J gene is TRBJ1-2, the V gene TRBV19; a possible D gene is TRBD1 (5 bases). CDR1 is LNHDA, CDR2 SQIVND, per germline (reference sequence). The CDR3 is made up of 14 amino acids. The V end was cut by 7 bases, the J end by 7 bases, with 19 bases between.

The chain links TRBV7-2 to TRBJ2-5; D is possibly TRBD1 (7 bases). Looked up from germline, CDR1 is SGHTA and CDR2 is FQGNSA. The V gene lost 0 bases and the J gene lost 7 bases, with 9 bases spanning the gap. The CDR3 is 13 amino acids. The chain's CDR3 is CASSLAQGGTQYF. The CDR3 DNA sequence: TGTGCCAGCAGCTTAGCTCAGGGGGGGACCCAGTACTTC.

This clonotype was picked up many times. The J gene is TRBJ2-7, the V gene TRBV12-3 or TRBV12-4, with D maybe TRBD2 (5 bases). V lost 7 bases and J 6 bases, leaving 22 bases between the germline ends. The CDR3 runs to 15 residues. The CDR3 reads CASISRDFLCFEQYF. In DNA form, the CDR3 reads TGTGCCAGCATTTCCCGGGATTTTTTATGCTTCGAGCAGTACTTC.

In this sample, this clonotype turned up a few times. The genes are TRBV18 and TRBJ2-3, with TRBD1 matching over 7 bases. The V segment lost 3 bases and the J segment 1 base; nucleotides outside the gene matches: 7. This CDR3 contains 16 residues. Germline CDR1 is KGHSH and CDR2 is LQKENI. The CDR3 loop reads CASSPPRQGGTDTQYF. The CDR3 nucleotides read TGTGCCAGCTCACCCCCCCGACAGGGAGGCACAGATACGCAGTATTTT.

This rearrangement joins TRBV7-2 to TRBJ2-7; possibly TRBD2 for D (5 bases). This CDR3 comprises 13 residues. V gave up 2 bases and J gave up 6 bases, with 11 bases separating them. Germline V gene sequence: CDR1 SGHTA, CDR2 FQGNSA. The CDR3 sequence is CASSLRVRGEQYF. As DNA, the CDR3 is TGTGCCAGCAGCTTACGGGTACGGGGCGAGCAGTACTTC.

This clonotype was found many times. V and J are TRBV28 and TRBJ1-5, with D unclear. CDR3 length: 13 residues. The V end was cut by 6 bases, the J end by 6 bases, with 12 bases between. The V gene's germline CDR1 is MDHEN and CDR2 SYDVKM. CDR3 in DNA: TGTGCCAGCAGGGGCCTGATGGGTCAGCCCCAGCATTTT. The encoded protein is CASRGLMGQPQHF.

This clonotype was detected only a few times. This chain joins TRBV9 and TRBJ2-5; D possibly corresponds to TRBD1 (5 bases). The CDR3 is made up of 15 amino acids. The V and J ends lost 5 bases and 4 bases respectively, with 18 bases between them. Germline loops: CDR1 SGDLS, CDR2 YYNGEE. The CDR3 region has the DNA TGTGCCAGCAGTCGCAGGGCCCAGCTAGGAGAGACCCAGTACTTC. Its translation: CASSRRAQLGETQYF.

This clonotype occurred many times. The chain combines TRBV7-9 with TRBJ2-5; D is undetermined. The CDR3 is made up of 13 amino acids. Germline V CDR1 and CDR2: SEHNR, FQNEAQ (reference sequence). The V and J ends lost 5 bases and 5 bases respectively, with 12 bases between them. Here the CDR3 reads CASSRVEEETQYF. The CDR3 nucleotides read TGTGCCAGCAGCCGCGTAGAGGAGGAGACCCAGTACTTC.